This T cell receptor (beta chain) originates from a study of neurological immune-mediated disorders. Germline V CDR1 and CDR2: MNHNY, SVGAGI (reference sequence). CDR3 length: 16 residues. The germline V and J ends were trimmed by 4 bases and 0 bases, with 13 bases remaining between them. This clonotype was observed at least ten times. As to time point: longitudinal time-point 2. cDNA synthesis was performed by 5'RACE with 10-nucleotide random UMIs. One entry per CDR3 protein, called by TCRdb with MiXCR from the 5' RACE reads. Here the sample spans about 80,000 distinct CDR3 sequences, approximately 5.8% being singletons.

The receptor comes from an older woman with multiple sclerosis. Material for sequencing was PBMCs. The chain is built from TRBV6-6 and TRBJ1-3, with D unresolved. The CDR3 reads CASSSRFPSSGNTIYF. In DNA, the CDR3 is TGTGCCAGCAGTTCCCGCTTTCCGAGCTCTGGAAACACCATATATTTT.